This T cell receptor (beta chain) was observed in a study of CD8 T cell repertoires and HIV-1 epitope variants. The overall study: Twenty-five autologous and known Gag and Nef epitope variant peptides each stimulated T cells separately. The baseline condition was 1M T cells left uncultured. The study's findings and limits: Roughly ten TCR beta clonotypes were antigen-specific, roughly six apparently recognizing autologous or escape variants.

On the immunoSEQ platform, TCR beta CDR3s were sequenced at survey depth. Repertoires were generated with immunoSEQ multiplex PCR, while TCRdb's copy carries only in-frame clones and drops some. The table has about 4,100 clones, approximately 71% seen once. As to this clone: Its antigen remains unidentified.

This clonotype originated in a male donor with HIV. Source material: cultured CD8+ T cells derived from PBMCs.

In DNA, the CDR3 is TGTGCCAGCAGCATCCGACAGGGGGCCTACGAGCAGTACTTC. The encoded protein is CASSIRQGAYEQYF. V is TRBV14 and J is TRBJ2-7, with TRBD1 identical over 9 bases. Trimming took 5 bases from V and 2 from J; bases not matched to a gene: 4. Germline loops: CDR1 SGHDN, CDR2 FVKESK. There are 14 residues in the CDR3.